This section outlines one T cell receptor beta chain sequence together with its context. Other DNA sequences in the same sample also yield this CDR3. This specimen belongs to a study of shared clonotypes between healthy human individuals. It was around 220 ng DNA, approximately 28,000 T cell genomes, that sorted-subset replicate PCRs used. Clones were read by immunoSEQ multiplex PCR, and TCRdb kept only the in-frame ones, dropping some. Among fewer than 1 million clones, approximately 96% were seen once, and the ten largest hold under 0.3%. The germline gives CDR1 SEHNR, CDR2 FQNEAQ (reference sequence). CDR3 length: 13 amino acids. Trimming removed 3 bases from V and 2 bases from J, with 8 bases in between. Positively selected for CCR7, the CD45RO-negative cells used as naive CD8 cells excluded terminally differentiated effector memory CD45RA+ cells.

The material sequenced was naive CD8+ T cells sorted from blood. This chain uses TRBV7-9 with TRBJ2-7; D not certain. The sequence came from a man aged 25-45 years in good health. The CDR3 protein is CASSLTGAYEQYF. CDR3 nucleotide sequence: TGTGCCAGCAGCTTGACCGGAGCCTACGAGCAGTACTTC.